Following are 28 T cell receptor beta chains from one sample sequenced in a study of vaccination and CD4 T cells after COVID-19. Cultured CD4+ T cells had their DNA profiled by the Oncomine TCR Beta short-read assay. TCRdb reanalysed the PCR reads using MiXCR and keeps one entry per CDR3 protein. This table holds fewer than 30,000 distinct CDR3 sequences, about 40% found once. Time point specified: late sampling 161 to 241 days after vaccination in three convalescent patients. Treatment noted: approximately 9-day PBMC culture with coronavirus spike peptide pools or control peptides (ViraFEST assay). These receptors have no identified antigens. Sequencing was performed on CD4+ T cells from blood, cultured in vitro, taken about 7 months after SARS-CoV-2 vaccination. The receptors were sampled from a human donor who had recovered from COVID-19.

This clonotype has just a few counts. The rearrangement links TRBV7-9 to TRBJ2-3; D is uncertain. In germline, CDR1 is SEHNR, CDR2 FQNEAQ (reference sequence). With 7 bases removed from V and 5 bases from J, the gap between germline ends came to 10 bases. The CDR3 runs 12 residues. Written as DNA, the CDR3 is TGTGCCAGCAAGTCCCCAGTAGATACGCAGTATTTT. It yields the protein CASKSPVDTQYF.

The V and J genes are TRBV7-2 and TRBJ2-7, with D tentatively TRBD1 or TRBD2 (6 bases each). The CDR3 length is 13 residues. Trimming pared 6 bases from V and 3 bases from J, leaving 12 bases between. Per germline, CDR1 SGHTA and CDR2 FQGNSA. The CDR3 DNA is TGTGCCAGCAGTTGGGGGGCGGTCTACGAGCAGTACTTC. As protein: CASSWGAVYEQYF.

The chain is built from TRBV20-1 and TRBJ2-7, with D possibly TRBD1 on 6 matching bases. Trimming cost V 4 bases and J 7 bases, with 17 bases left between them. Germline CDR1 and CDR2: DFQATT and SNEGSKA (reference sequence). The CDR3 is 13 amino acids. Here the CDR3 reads CSAMRVAQGEQYF. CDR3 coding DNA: TGCAGTGCTATGCGTGTGGCCCAGGGGGAGCAGTACTTC.

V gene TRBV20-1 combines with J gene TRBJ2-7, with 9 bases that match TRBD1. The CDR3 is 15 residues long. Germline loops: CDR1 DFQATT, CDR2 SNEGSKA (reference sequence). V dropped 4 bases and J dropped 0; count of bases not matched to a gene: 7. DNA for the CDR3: TGCAGTGCTAACCTCGGGACAGGGCTCTCCTACGAGCAGTACTTC. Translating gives CSANLGTGLSYEQYF.

CDR3 DNA: TGTGCCAGCAGTTTGCGGGGGCGCTACAATGAGCAGTTCTTC. Amino acids: CASSLRGRYNEQFF. The V gene is TRBV27, the J gene TRBJ2-1, with D possibly TRBD2 on 7 matching bases. Germline CDR1 is MNHEY and CDR2 is SMNVEV (reference sequence). V shed 3 bases and J shed 3 bases, with 9 bases lying between them. The CDR3 loop spans 14 amino acids.

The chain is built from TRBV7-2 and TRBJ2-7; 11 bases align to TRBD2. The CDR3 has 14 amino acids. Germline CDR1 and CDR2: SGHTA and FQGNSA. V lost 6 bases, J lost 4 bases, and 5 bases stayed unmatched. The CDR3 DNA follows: TGTGCCAGCAGTCCGGGACTAGCGGCTTACGAGCAGTACTTC. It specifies CASSPGLAAYEQYF.

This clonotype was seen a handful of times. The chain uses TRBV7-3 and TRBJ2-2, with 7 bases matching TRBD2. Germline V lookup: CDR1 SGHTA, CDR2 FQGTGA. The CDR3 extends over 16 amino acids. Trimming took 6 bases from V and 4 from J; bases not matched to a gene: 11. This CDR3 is CASSPNSGGATGELFF. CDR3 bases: TGTGCCAGCAGTCCCAACTCGGGAGGTGCCACCGGGGAGCTGTTTTTT.

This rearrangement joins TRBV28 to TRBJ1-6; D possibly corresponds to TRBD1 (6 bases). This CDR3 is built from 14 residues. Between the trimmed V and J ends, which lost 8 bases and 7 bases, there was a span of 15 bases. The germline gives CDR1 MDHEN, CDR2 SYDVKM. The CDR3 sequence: CASVAGTLNSPLHF. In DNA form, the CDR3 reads TGTGCCAGCGTGGCGGGGACACTAAATTCACCCCTCCACTTT.

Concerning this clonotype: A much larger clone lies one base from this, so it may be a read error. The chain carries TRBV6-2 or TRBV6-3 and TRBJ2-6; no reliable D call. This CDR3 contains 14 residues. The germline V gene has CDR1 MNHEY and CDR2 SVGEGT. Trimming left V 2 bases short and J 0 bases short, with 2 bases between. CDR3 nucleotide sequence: TGTGCCAGCAGTTACAACTCTGGGGCCAACGTCCTGACTTTC. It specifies CASSYNSGANVLTF.

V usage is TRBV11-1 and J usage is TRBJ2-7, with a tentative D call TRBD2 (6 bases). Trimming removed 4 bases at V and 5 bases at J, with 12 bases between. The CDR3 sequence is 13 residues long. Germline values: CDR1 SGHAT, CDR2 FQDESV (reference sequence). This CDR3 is CASSSGTDDEQYF. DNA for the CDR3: TGTGCCAGCAGCTCCGGGACTGACGACGAGCAGTACTTC.

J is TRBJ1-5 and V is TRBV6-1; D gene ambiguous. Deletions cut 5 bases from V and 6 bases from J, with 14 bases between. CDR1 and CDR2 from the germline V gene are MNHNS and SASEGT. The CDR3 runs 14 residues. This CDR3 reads CASSPRGRGQPQHF. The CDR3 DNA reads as TGTGCCAGCAGTCCGCGCGGGCGAGGTCAGCCCCAGCATTTT.

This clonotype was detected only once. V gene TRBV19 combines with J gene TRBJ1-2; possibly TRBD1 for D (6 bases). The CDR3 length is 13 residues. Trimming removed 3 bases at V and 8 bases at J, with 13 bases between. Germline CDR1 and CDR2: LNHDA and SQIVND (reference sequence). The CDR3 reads CASSISTGYGYTF. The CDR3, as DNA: TGTGCCAGTAGTATCTCAACAGGGTACGGCTACACCTTC.

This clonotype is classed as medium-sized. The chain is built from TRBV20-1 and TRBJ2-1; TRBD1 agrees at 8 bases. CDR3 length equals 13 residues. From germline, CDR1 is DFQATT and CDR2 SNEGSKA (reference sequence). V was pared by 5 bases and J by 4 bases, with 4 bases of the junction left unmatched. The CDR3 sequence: CSALGTGYNEQFF. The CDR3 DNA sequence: TGCAGTGCTCTAGGGACAGGTTACAATGAGCAGTTCTTC.

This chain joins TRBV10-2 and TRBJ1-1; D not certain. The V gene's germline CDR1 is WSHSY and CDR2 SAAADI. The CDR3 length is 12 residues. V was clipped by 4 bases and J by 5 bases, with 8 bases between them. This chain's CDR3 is CASSGGPTEAFF. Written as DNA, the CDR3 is TGCGCCAGCAGTGGGGGTCCTACTGAAGCTTTCTTT.

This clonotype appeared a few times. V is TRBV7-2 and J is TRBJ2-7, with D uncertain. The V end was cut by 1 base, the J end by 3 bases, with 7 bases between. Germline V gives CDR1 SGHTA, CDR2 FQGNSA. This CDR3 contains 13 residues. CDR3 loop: CASSLDTNYEQYF. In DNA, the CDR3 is TGTGCCAGCAGCTTAGACACGAACTACGAGCAGTACTTC.

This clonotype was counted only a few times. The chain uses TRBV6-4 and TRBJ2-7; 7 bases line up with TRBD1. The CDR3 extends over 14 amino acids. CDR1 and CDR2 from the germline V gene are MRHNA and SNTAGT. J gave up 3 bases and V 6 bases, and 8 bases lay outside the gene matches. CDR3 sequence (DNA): TGTGCCAGCAGCACAGGGGCACATAACTACGAGCAGTACTTC. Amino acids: CASSTGAHNYEQYF.

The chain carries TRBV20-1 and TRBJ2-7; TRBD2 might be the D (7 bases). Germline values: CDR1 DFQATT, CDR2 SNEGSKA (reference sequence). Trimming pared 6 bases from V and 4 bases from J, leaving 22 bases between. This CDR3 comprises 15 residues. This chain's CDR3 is CSARDLGGAVYEQYF. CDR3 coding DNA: TGCAGTGCAAGGGACTTAGGGGGGGCTGTATACGAGCAGTACTTC.

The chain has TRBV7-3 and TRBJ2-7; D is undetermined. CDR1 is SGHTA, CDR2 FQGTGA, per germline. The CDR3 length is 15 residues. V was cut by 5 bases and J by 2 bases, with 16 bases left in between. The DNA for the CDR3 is TGTGCCAGCAGCCCCCTCCCCGGACCCCCCTACGAGCAGTACTTC. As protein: CASSPLPGPPYEQYF.

This CDR3 reads CASSFYGSSYNEQFF. As DNA, the CDR3 is TGTGCCAGCAGCTTTTACGGGAGCTCCTACAATGAGCAGTTCTTC. This chain joins TRBV11-1 and TRBJ2-1, with D tentatively TRBD2 (6 bases). Germline V gene lookup returns CDR1 SGHAT and CDR2 FQDESV (reference sequence). V was pared by 3 bases and J by 0 bases, with 9 bases between. The CDR3 extends over 15 amino acids. The full variable domain, its missing parts supplied by reference TRBV11-1 and TRBJ2-1, is EAEVAQSPRYKITEKSQAVAFWCDPISGHATLYWYRQILGQGPELLVQFQDESVVDDSQLPKDRFSAERLKGVDSTLKIQPAELGDSAMYLCASSFYGSSYNEQFFGPGTRLTVL.

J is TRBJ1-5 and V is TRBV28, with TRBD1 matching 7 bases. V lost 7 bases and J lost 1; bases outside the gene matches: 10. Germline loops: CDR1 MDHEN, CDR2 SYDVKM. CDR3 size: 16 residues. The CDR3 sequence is CASTIRTGGSNQPQHF. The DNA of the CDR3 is TGTGCCAGCACTATCCGGACAGGCGGAAGCAATCAGCCCCAGCATTTT.

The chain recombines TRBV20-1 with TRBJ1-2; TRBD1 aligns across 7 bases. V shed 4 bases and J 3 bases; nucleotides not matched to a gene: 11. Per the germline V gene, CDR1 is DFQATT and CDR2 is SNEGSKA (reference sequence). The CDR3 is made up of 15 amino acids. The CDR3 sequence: CSATRPTGDDYGYTF. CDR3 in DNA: TGCAGTGCTACAAGGCCAACAGGGGACGACTATGGCTACACCTTC.

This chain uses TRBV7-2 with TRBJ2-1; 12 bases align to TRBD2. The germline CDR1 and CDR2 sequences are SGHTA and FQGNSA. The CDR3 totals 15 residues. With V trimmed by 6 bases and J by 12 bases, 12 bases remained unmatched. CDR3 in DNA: TGTGCCAGCAGTTGGGAGACTAGCGGGAGCCTAGGGCAGTTCTTC. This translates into CASSWETSGSLGQFF.

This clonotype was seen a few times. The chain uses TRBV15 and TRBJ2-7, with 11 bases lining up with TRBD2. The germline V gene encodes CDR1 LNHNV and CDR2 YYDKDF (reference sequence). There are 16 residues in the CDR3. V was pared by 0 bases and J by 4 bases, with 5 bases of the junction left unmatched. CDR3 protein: CATSRDLAGGRYEQYF. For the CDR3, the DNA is TGTGCCACCAGCAGAGATTTAGCGGGAGGGAGGTACGAGCAGTACTTC.

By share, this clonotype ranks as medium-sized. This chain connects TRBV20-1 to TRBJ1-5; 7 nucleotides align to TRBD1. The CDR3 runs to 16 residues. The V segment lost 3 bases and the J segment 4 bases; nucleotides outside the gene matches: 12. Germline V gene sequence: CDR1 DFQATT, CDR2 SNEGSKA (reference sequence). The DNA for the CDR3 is TGCAGTGCTAGTCCTACGACAGGGTTTGGGAATCAGCCCCAGCATTTT. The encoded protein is CSASPTTGFGNQPQHF.

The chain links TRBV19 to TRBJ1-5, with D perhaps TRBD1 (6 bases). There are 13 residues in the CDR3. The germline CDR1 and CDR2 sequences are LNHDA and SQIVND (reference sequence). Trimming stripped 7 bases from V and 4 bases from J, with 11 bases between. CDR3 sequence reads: CASTMTGNQPQHF. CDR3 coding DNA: TGTGCCAGTACCATGACAGGAAATCAGCCCCAGCATTTT. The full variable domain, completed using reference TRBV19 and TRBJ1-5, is DGGITQSPKYLFRKEGQNVTLSCEQNLNHDAMYWYRQDPGQGLRLIYYSQIVNDFQKGDIAEGYSVSREKKESFPLTVTSAQKNPTAFYLCASTMTGNQPQHFGDGTRLSIL.

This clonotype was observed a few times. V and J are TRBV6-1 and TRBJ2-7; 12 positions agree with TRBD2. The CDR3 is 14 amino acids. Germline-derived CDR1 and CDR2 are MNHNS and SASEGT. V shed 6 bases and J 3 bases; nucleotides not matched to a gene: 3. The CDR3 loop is CASRRTSGNYEQYF. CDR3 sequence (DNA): TGTGCCAGCAGAAGGACTAGCGGGAACTACGAGCAGTACTTC.

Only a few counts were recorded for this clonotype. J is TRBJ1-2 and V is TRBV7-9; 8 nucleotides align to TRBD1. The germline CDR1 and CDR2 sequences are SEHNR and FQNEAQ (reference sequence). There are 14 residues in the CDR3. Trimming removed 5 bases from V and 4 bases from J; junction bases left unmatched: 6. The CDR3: CASSVGQGLYGYTF. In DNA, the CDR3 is TGTGCCAGCAGCGTAGGACAGGGCCTCTATGGCTACACCTTC. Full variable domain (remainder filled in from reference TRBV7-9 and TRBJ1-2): DTGVSQNPRHKITKRGQNVTFRCDPISEHNRLYWYRQTLGQGPEFLTYFQNEAQLEKSRLLSDRFSAERPKGSFSTLEIQRTEQGDSAMYLCASSVGQGLYGYTFGSGTRLTVV.

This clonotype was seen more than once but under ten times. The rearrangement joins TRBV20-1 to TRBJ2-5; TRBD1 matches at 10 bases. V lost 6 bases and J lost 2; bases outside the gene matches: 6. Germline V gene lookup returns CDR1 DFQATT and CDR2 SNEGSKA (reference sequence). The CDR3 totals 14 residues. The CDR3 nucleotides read TGCAGTGCAAACCCGGGACAGGGGCAAGAGACCCAGTACTTC. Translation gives CSANPGQGQETQYF.